This T cell receptor (beta chain) was identified during a study of blood T cell repertoires in COVID-19. For the study at large: Both acute and convalescent COVID-19 samples were obtained from the United States, Italy and Spain. Sample material is recorded as cDNA or gDNA derived from T cells, B-cell-depleted T cells, or PBMCs.

Those enrolled, adults aged 18 to 89 years, came from about two dozen US areas. Which cohort a participant joined came from the clinical history participants gave. Measured with immunoSEQ multiplex PCR; TCRdb has only the in-frame clones, and not every one. Of 200,000 or so clones in the sample, 89% were seen once. The sequence was obtained from a woman aged 40 to 50 with acute COVID-19. The sample comprised PBMCs or T cells enriched from blood (not recorded which).

The DNA for the CDR3 is TGTGCCAGTAGTATTAGCCCGATCACTGAAGCTTTCTTT. Residues: CASSISPITEAFF. The V call is TRBV19, the J call TRBJ1-1; D remains ambiguous. Germline V gives CDR1 LNHDA, CDR2 SQIVND (reference sequence). V lost 3 bases and J lost 4, with 9 bases in between. The CDR3 sequence is 13 residues long.